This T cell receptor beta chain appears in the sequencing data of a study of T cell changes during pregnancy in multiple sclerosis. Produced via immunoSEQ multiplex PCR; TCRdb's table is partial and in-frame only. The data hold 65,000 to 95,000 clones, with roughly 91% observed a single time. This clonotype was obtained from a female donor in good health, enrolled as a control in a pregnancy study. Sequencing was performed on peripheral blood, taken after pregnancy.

The CDR3 region has the DNA TGCGCCAGCAGCCATGTGGGACTAACTAACACAGATACGCAGTATTTT. Its protein is CASSHVGLTNTDTQYF. This chain uses TRBV4-3 with TRBJ2-3; 7 bases match TRBD2. The germline V gene encodes CDR1 LGHNA and CDR2 YSLEER. V lost 3 bases to trimming and J lost 2 bases; unmatched junction nucleotides: 8. The CDR3 has 16 amino acids.